This TCR beta chain was captured in a study of OX40 agonist ivuxolimab in advanced cancers. General study points: At doses 0.1 to 3.0 mg/kg, CD4+ and CD8+ clones expanded. The average count of expanded clones was higher among CD8+ T cells than among CD4+.

Clones were read by immunoSEQ multiplex PCR, and TCRdb kept only the in-frame ones, dropping some. The sample carries approximately 91,000 clones, about 90% recorded once. Comments on this clone: Its antigen remains unidentified.

At cycle 4 day 1, cycle 7 day 1, and baseline, blood was sampled. The receptor's source is an adult with an advanced solid tumor such as melanoma, head and neck, liver or kidney cancer. The source material was CD4+ or CD8+ T cells sorted from blood, sampled in a trial of the OX40 agonist ivuxolimab.

The CDR3 loop reads CASSFRTGRLKEAFF. The CDR3 DNA is TGTGCCAGCAGTTTTAGGACAGGCCGGCTGAAGGAAGCTTTCTTT. The rearrangement links TRBV28 to TRBJ1-1, with 7 bases matching TRBD1. Germline V lookup: CDR1 MDHEN, CDR2 SYDVKM. The CDR3 runs to 15 residues. V shed 3 bases, J shed 8 bases, and the junction held 12 bases outside the gene matches.